Listed here is a single T cell receptor (beta chain). This clonotype was detected many times. Its specific antigen is unknown. No much larger clonotype is one base removed from it; base qualities were not supplied. The TCR beta CDR3 regions were amplified from the RNA transcripts. The TCR CDR3 was subjected to a first round of RT-PCR using the HTBI primer set and the Qiagen OneStep RT-PCR kit. Libraries were constructed in a second round of multiplex PCR, after which size selection and purification were carried out. The libraries were sequenced on an Illumina HiSeq2000 using paired-end 100 bp reads. The published analysis was carried out like this. SOAPnuke was used to process the raw data, throwing out any read that contained adapters or uncalled bases, had a mean Phred below 15, or lacked an exact constant-primer or identifier match. COPE v1.2.5 was used to merge the high-quality paired reads, and each unique nucleotide sequence was defined as a clonotype. MiTCR v1.1 was used to align clonotypes to the IMGT TRBV, TRBD and TRBJ reference segments. The analysis was restricted to V-J combinations with a frequency above 0.0001, which together covered roughly 99% of the repertoires. A TCS score was defined as the ratio of F50 (clonal expansion) to E x V (chaos), with BLOSUM62-based TCRdist applied between CDR3 peptides within each V-J. Welch's t-statistics and random forest reduced roughly 540 V-J features to 13, which were used in a naive Bayes classifier (R e1071). Thyroid-blood repertoire similarity was quantified with the Morisita-Horn index. TCRdb took the public reads, trimmed them with fastp at Q25, ran MiXCR for clone calling and kept in-frame beta chains. CDR3 protein sequences are deduplicated, and each keeps its most common genes and DNA. These V and J calls are TCRdb output, not the study's own analysis. This sample is represented by about 680,000 distinct CDR3 sequences; around 40% of them were singletons. The ten largest make up around 29% of the sample.

Trimming takes 4 bases from V and 8 bases from J, and the germline ends sit 14 bases apart. Spanning cysteine to phenylalanine, the CDR3 consists of 13 amino acids. Left in the record is the CDR3 DNA by itself, 39 bases read in frame from the first base. From a lookup of the germline V gene, CDR1 and CDR2 are SGHNT and YENEEA. These data originate in a study of T cells in Graves' hyperthyroidism and ophthalmopathy (dated by TCRdb to about 2019). Regarding the research as a whole: Peripheral blood samples were taken at initial diagnosis, before any treatment was given. To identify TCR V-J signatures that set the groups apart, the researchers used a discovery cohort of 90 to 100 patients, made up of around 40 with Graves' ophthalmopathy and some 55 with stable Graves' hyperthyroidism. Prospective prediction of ophthalmopathy was tested in an independent validation cohort of approximately 19 hyperthyroidism patients and 17 patients who later progressed to ophthalmopathy. The 85 to 100 discovery patients were divided at random into training and test sets in a 7:3 ratio. Thyroid tissue and blood T-cell repertoires from six Graves' hyperthyroidism patients were also compared in the study. Following sampling, methimazole starting at 30 mg daily was given to hyperthyroidism patients, and high-dose intravenous methylprednisolone was given to ophthalmopathy patients. The paper reports TCR Vbeta CDR3 sequencing of roughly 140 peripheral blood samples: around 45 ophthalmopathy, approximately 74 hyperthyroidism and around 17 progressor patients.

Points the paper makes about the study in general: Most expanded thyroid clonotypes (frequency above 0.001) were also found in blood, which suggests that blood repertoires may mirror thyroid immune responses. No statistical method was used to set the sample size in advance, and investigators knew the group allocation. A 13 V-J signature model separated ophthalmopathy from stable hyperthyroidism, with roughly 88% sensitivity and around 84% specificity in cross-validation and 80%/75% in testing. In validation, the model predicted progression to ophthalmopathy a median of 6.5 months before onset, with roughly 70% sensitivity and almost 75% specificity.

Stable Graves' hyperthyroidism was defined as the absence of progression to ophthalmopathy over 18 months of follow-up. Hyperthyroidism patients were newly diagnosed, with disease duration under 2 months, and aged 18 to 65 years. The study excluded patients with uncontrolled infections, other autoimmune diseases, pregnancy or lactation. Diagnoses relied on clinical symptoms, serum thyroxine and TRAb, thyroid ultrasound and orbital computed tomography. PBMCs were isolated from 7.5 to 10 ml of fresh peripheral blood by Ficoll-Paque density gradient centrifugation. Total RNA was extracted with Trizol reagent, and quality was checked on an Agilent 2100 Bioanalyzer.

The receptor's source is a woman aged 40 to 55 with Graves' hyperthyroidism. The sequencing input was blood. In this chain, TRBV11-3 is recombined with TRBJ1-2, and possibly TRBD1, on 6 matching bases. The CDR3 region has the sequence CASSYRALYGYTF. DNA sequence: TGTGCCAGCAGCTACAGGGCGCTGTACGGCTACACCTTC. Where the CDR3 stops, the reference TRBV11-3 and TRBJ1-2 genes take over; the full variable domain is EAGVVQSPRYKIIEKKQPVAFWCNPISGHNTLYWYLQNLGQGPELLIRYENEEAVDDSQLPKDRFSAERLKGVDSTLKIQPAELGDSAVYLCASSYRALYGYTFGSGTRLTVV.